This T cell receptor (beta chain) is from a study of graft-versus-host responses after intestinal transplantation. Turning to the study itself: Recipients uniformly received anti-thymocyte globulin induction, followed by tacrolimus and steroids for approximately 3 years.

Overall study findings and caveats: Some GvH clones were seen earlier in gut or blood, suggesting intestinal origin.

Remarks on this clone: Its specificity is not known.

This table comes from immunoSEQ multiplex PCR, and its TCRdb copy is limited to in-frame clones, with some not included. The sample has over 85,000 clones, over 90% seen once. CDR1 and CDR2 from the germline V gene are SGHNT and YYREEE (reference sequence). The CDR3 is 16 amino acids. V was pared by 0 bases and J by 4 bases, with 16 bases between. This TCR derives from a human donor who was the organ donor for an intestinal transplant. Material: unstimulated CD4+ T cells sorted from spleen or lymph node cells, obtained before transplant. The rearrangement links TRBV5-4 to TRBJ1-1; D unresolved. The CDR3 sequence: CASSLGSIGLGTEAFF. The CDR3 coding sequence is TGTGCCAGCAGCTTGGGGAGTATTGGATTGGGCACTGAAGCTTTCTTT.